The T cell receptor (beta chain) under discussion was sequenced for a study of blood T cells in healthy people across ages (dated by TCRdb to 2015 to 2017). In the study overall: Template switching captured roughly one uniquely barcoded TCR beta cDNA molecule per two T cells in model experiments. To avoid experimental bias, donors of different ages were spread randomly across the sequencing lanes. Using the same blood draw, the study looked at two additional independent replicas of 1 million unique cDNA reads for two donors, one aged 18 to 30 and the other aged 80 or older. Using deep sequencing normalized with unique cDNA molecular identifiers, the study measured how TCR beta repertoire diversity changes with age. Donors were grouped into four age groups: young (average approximately 16 years), middle-aged (39), aged (about 60) and long-lived (about 89). Points the paper makes about the study in general: Compared with the aged group, the long-lived group had more naive CD4+ T cells, fewer expanded clones and increased TCR diversity, a pattern suggesting age selection. The CMV infection status of donors was not known, potentially confounding age-related changes in expanded clonotypes. Observed TCR beta diversity per million T cells fell roughly linearly with age, and a significant reduction was already apparent by age roughly 40. Because profiling used bulk unsorted PBMCs, naive and antigen-experienced compartments could not be compared conclusively. Total diversity estimates from one million sequenced T cells were considered lower bounds and underestimates. The percentage of naive T cells measured by flow cytometry correlated strongly with observed TCR beta diversity.

Library preparation employed 5' RACE. Sequencing instrument: Illumina HiSeq 2500. A second PCR of roughly 7 to 12 cycles was run with a J-beta primer mix and a sample-barcoded 5' primer. Each TCR beta cDNA molecule received a unique molecular identifier from a template-switch 5' adaptor carrying 12 random nucleotides. At least 3 million CDR3-containing paired-end reads were obtained from each sample. All of the RNA was converted into first-strand cDNA using the Mint cDNA synthesis kit, with a TRBC-specific oligonucleotide serving as the primer. Following uracil-DNA glycosylase treatment, a first 18-cycle PCR with universal primers M1SS and BC2_uni_R was performed on all cDNA. The authors processed their data as follows. Each sample was normalized by randomly selecting 1 million high-quality reads, each carrying a distinct molecular identifier. Reads with shared molecular identifiers were discarded instead of being binned into consensus sequences. CDR3 identification, clonotype clustering and error correction used MiTCR with a Q25 quality threshold and the strictest error-elimination algorithm. A nonparametric unseen species model with Euler transformation was used to estimate a lower bound on total TCR beta diversity. The public sequencing data were trimmed at Q25 with fastp and processed into clonotypes with MiXCR by TCRdb, which kept only in-frame beta chains. A single entry per CDR3 protein holds the most common genes and DNA from its merged rows. Clone size and V and J calls follow TCRdb, not the original study. Within this sample are about 1.4 million distinct CDR3 sequences, with 59% of them counted one time only. In total, the top ten clones hold more than 6% of the sample.

CDR1 is given as MNHEY and CDR2 as SVGAGI, both from the germline V gene. V is cut by 6 bases and J by 1 base, and the space between the germline ends is 10 bases. The CDR3 runs 14 amino acids, cysteine and phenylalanine included. CDR3 DNA only is kept here, 42 bases in frame from base 1. Only a few counts were recorded for this clonotype. It lacks a known antigen. No much larger clone is present one base from it, and per-base qualities are unavailable. The roughly 42 donors, aged about 6 to 95 years, were systemically healthy Caucasian individuals from Russia. Each donor gave around 9.8 milliliters of peripheral blood, collected into EDTA-treated Vacutainer tubes. PBMCs were isolated by Ficoll-Paque density-gradient centrifugation, with at least 7 million obtained per sample. Trizol reagent was used to extract total RNA from the PBMCs, yielding at least 6 micrograms per sample. Naive CD45RAhigh/CD27high T cell percentages were measured by flow cytometry on a PBMC aliquot from every donor.

The chain couples TRBV6-5 to TRBJ2-1; tentative D gene TRBD1, with 6 bases matching. The receptor's source is a man in his late teens or twenties in good health. Sequenced material: blood. The CDR3 region has the sequence CASRPQGSYNEQFF. The bases are TGTGCCAGCAGACCCCAGGGGTCCTACAATGAGCAGTTCTTC.